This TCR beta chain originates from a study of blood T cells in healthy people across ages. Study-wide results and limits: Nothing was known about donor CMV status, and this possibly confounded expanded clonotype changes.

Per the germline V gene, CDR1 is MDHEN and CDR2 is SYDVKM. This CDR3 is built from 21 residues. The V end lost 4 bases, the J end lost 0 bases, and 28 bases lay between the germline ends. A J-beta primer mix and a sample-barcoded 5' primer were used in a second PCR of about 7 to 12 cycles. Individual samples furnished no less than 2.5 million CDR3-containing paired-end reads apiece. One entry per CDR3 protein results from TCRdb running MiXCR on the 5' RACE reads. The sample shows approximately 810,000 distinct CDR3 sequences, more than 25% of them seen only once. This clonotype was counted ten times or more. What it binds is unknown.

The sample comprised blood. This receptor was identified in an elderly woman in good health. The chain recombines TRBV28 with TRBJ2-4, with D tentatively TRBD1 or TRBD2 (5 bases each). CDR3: CASSSTVWGIRGNRAKNIQYF. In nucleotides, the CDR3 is TGTGCCAGCAGTTCCACAGTCTGGGGGATAAGAGGGAATAGAGCCAAAAACATTCAGTACTTC.